The 13 T cell receptor beta chains presented below share a single source sample, sequenced in a study of blood T cell repertoires in COVID-19. Here immunoSEQ multiplex PCR was the method, and the copy in TCRdb shows in-frame clones only, minus some. The sample includes approximately 37,000 clones, approximately 89% of them seen just once. Specimen: peripheral blood. The origin of the receptors is a human donor in a cohort sampled during active COVID-19.

This chain connects TRBV6-1 to TRBJ1-2; no definite D call. CDR1 and CDR2 from the germline V gene are MNHNS and SASEGT. This CDR3 is 16 amino acids long. The V gene lost 1 base and the J gene lost 4 bases, with 16 bases spanning the gap. The CDR3 protein is CASSEVGGVVGYGYTF. CDR3 DNA: TGTGCCAGCAGTGAAGTGGGCGGGGTAGTAGGCTATGGCTACACCTTC.

This clone was counted once. The rearrangement joins TRBV25-1 to TRBJ1-1, with TRBD1 identical over 11 bases. This CDR3 spans 17 amino acids. V trimming: 4 bases; J trimming: 4 bases; junction bases outside the gene matches: 11. Looked up from germline, CDR1 is MGHDK and CDR2 is SYGVNS. The CDR3 spells CASSADRGPRLSTEAFF. CDR3 bases: TGTGCCAGCAGTGCGGACAGGGGGCCGAGGTTGAGCACTGAAGCTTTCTTT.

The CDR3: CASSQDMGLPLHF. For the CDR3, the DNA is TGCGCCAGCAGCCAAGATATGGGGCTACCCCTCCACTTT. V gene TRBV4-1 combines with J gene TRBJ1-6, with TRBD1 as a possible D gene (5 bases). The V end lost 0 bases, the J end lost 12 bases, and 9 bases lay between the germline ends. The CDR3 loop spans 13 amino acids. CDR1 is MGHRA and CDR2 is YSYEKL in the germline V gene.

The CDR3 nucleotides are TGTGCCAGCATCCGACAGGGGGGCAATGAGCAGTTCTTC. Translated: CASIRQGGNEQFF. The genes are TRBV27 and TRBJ2-1; 9 bases agree with TRBD1. The CDR3 has 13 residues. The V and J ends lost 7 bases and 6 bases, in that order; junction bases with no gene match: 4. CDR1 is MNHEY and CDR2 is SMNVEV in the germline V gene (reference sequence).

The chain is built from TRBV3-1 (or the pseudogene TRBV3-2) and TRBJ2-3; 8 nucleotides line up with TRBD2. V dropped 8 bases and J dropped 5; count of bases not matched to a gene: 3. This CDR3 contains 12 residues. Germline-derived CDR1 and CDR2 are LGHDT and YNNKEL (reference sequence). CDR3 sequence (DNA): TGTGCCAGCGATAGCGGGGTAGATACGCAGTATTTT. Amino acid sequence: CASDSGVDTQYF.

The J gene is TRBJ1-3, the V gene TRBV6-6; 7 bases line up with TRBD1. The junction had 10 bases not matched to a gene; V was cut back by 7 bases and J by 4 bases. The CDR3 runs to 15 residues. The germline gives CDR1 MNHNY, CDR2 SVGAGI (reference sequence). Here the CDR3 DNA reads TGTGCCAGCACCAAAGGTGGGACAGCCGGAAACACCATATATTTT. This encodes CASTKGGTAGNTIYF.

The chain links TRBV5-1 to TRBJ2-4; D not resolved. Germline CDR1 and CDR2: SGHRS and YFSETQ. CDR3 length: 15 residues. V was trimmed by 0 bases and J by 0 bases, leaving 7 bases between them. The CDR3 spells CASSLGRLAKNIQYF. In nucleotides, the CDR3 is TGCGCCAGCAGCTTGGGGCGGCTAGCCAAAAACATTCAGTACTTC.

J is TRBJ2-2 and V is TRBV7-2; 7 bases map to TRBD1. Per germline, CDR1 SGHTA and CDR2 FQGNSA. V lost 0 bases and J lost 1; bases outside the gene matches: 8. This CDR3 comprises 18 residues. The CDR3 DNA sequence: TGTGCCAGCAGCTTAGCACTTTTGGGACAGAAGAACACCGGGGAGCTGTTTTTT. Translation gives CASSLALLGQKNTGELFF.

The rearrangement uses TRBV2 and TRBJ2-2, with D perhaps matching TRBD2 (6 bases). CDR1 SNHLY and CDR2 FYNNEI come from the germline V gene. There are 15 residues in the CDR3. Deletions cut 7 bases from V and 0 bases from J, with 12 bases between. This chain's CDR3 is CASKTSLTNTGELFF. The CDR3 bases are TGTGCCAGCAAAACTAGCCTTACGAACACCGGGGAGCTGTTTTTT.

V is TRBV6-6 and J is TRBJ2-7, with 10 bases fitting TRBD2. This CDR3 contains 14 residues. Germline V gene data show CDR1 as MNHNY and CDR2 as SVGAGI (reference sequence). V gave up 2 bases and J gave up 3 bases; unmatched junction bases: 1. Here the CDR3 DNA reads TGTGCCAGCAGTTACCGGACTAGCGGCTACGAGCAGTACTTC. Translated, it gives CASSYRTSGYEQYF.

The CDR3 protein is CASSLVGQGGYTF. In nucleotides, the CDR3 is TGCGCCAGCAGCTTGGTCGGACAGGGGGGCTACACCTTC. V usage is TRBV5-1 and J usage is TRBJ1-2, with TRBD1 matching over 9 bases. From germline, CDR1 is SGHRS and CDR2 YFSETQ. This CDR3 has 13 residues. Trimming at V came to 0 bases and at J to 8 bases, leaving 2 bases not matched to a gene.

This chain links TRBV6-5 with TRBJ2-2; perhaps TRBD1 as D (5 bases). This CDR3 has 14 residues. V lost 6 bases and J lost 3, with 11 bases in between. Germline CDR1 is MNHEY and CDR2 is SVGAGI. The CDR3 loop reads CASRRDSYTGELFF. The CDR3, as DNA: TGTGCCAGCAGGAGAGACAGCTACACCGGGGAGCTGTTTTTT.

The J gene is TRBJ1-5, the V gene TRBV27, with D maybe TRBD1 (5 bases). Germline-derived CDR1 and CDR2 are MNHEY and SMNVEV (reference sequence). The V end lost 2 bases, the J end lost 3 bases, and 20 bases lay between the germline ends. The CDR3 contains 18 residues. Here the CDR3 DNA reads TGTGCCAGCAGTTTACATATCCCCACAGGTTTGGACAATCAGCCCCAGCATTTT. Translating gives CASSLHIPTGLDNQPQHF.